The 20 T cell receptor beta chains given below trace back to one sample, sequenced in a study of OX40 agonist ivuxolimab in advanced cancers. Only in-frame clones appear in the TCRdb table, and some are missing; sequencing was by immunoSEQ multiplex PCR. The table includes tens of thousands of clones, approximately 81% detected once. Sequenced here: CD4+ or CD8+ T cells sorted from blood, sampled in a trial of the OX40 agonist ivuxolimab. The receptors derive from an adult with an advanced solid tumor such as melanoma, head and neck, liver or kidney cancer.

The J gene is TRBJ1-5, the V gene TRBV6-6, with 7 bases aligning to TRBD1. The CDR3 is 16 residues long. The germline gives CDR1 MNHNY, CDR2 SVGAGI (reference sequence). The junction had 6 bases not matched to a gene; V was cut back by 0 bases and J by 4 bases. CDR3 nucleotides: TGTGCCAGCAGTTACTCCCGGGACAGCCCGAATCAGCCCCAGCATTTT. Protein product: CASSYSRDSPNQPQHF.

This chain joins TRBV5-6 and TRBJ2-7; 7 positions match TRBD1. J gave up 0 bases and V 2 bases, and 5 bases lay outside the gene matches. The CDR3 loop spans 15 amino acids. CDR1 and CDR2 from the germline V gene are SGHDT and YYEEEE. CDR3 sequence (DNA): TGTGCCAGCAGCTTCAGGGGGTTATCCTCCTACGAGCAGTACTTC. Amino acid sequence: CASSFRGLSSYEQYF.

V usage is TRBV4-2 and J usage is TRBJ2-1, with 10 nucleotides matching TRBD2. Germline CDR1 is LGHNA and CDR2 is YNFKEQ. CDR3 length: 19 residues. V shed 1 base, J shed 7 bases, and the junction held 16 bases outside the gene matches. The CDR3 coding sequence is TGTGCCAGCAGCCAAGCAGGGCTAGCGGGAGTTAGTAGGTCGAATGAGCAGTTCTTC. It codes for CASSQAGLAGVSRSNEQFF.

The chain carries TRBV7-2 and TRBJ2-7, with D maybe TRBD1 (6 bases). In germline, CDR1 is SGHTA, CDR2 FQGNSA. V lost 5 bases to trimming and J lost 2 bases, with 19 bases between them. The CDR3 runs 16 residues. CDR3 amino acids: CASSHNLQGPPYEQYF. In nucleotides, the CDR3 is TGTGCCAGCAGCCACAACCTACAGGGCCCCCCCTACGAGCAGTACTTC.

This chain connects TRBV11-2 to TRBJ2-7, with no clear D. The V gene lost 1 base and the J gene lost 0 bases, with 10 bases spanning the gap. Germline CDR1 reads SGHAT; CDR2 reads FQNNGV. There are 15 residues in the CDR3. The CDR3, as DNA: TGTGCCAGCAGCTTAGCCCCCTTGGGCTCCTACGAGCAGTACTTC. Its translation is CASSLAPLGSYEQYF.

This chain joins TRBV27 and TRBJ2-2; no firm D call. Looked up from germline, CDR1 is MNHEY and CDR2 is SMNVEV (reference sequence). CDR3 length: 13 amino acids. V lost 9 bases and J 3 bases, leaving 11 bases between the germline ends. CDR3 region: CASGRPYTGELFF. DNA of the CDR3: TGTGCCAGTGGCAGACCATACACCGGGGAGCTGTTTTTT.

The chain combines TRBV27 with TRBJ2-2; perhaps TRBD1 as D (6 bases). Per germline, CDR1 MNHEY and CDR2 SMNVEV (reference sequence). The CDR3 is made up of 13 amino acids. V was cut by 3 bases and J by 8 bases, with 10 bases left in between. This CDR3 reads CASSFAGAGELFF. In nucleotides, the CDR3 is TGTGCCAGCAGTTTTGCAGGGGCTGGGGAGCTGTTTTTT.

CDR3 residues: CASSTSTGNFVYEQYF. DNA for the CDR3: TGCGCCAGCAGCACCTCGACAGGGAATTTCGTTTACGAGCAGTACTTC. The rearrangement uses TRBV4-1 and TRBJ2-7; TRBD1 agrees at 7 bases. The CDR3 covers 16 residues. Germline V gene lookup returns CDR1 MGHRA and CDR2 YSYEKL. Losses at the gene ends were 5 bases for V and 4 bases for J; bases not matched to a gene: 14.

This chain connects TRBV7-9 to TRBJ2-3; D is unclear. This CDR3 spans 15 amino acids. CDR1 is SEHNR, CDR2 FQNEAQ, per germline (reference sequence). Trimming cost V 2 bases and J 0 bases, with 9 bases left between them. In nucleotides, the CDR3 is TGTGCCAGCAGCTTATCGACACAAAGCACAGATACGCAGTATTTT. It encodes CASSLSTQSTDTQYF.

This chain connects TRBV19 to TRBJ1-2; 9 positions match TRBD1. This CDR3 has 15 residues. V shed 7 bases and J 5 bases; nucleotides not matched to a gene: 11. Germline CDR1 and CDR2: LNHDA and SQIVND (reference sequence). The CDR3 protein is CASTLGQGSLYGYTF. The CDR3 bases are TGTGCCAGTACCCTTGGACAGGGGTCCCTTTATGGCTACACCTTC.

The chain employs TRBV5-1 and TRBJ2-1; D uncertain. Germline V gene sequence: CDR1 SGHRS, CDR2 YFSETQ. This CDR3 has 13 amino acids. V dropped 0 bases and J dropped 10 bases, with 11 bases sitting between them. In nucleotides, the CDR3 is TGCGCCAGCAGCTTGGTATTCGGAAGCGAGCAGTTCTTC. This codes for CASSLVFGSEQFF.

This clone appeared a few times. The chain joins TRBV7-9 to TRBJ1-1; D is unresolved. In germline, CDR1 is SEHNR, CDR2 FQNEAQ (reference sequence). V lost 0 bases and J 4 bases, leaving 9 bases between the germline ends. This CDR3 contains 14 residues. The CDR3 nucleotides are TGTGCCAGCAGCTTAGCTGGGATCGCCACTGAAGCTTTCTTT. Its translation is CASSLAGIATEAFF.

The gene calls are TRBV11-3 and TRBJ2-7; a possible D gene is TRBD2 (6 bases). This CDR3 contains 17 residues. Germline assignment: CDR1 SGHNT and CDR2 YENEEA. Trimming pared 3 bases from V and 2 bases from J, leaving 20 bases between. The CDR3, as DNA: TGTGCCAGCAGCTTGGGAACCTGGGGGGACTCTACCTACGAGCAGTACTTC. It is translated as CASSLGTWGDSTYEQYF.

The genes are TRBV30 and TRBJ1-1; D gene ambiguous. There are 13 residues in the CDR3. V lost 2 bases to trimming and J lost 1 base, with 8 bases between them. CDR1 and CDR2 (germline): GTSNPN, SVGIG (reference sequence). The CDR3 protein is CAWSHYTNTEAFF. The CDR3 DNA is TGTGCCTGGAGTCATTATACGAACACTGAAGCTTTCTTT.

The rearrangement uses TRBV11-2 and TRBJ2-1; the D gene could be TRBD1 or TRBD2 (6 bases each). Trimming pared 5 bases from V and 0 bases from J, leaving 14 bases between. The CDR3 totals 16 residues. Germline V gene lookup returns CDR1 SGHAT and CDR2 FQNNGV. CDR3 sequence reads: CASSPPEGGSYNEQFF. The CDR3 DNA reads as TGTGCCAGCAGCCCCCCTGAGGGGGGCTCCTACAATGAGCAGTTCTTC.

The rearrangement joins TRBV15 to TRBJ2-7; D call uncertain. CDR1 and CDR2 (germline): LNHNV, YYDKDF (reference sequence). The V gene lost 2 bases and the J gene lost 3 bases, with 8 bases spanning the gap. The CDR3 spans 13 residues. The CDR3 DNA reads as TGTGCCACCAGCAGACCGGACCACTACGAGCAGTACTTC. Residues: CATSRPDHYEQYF.

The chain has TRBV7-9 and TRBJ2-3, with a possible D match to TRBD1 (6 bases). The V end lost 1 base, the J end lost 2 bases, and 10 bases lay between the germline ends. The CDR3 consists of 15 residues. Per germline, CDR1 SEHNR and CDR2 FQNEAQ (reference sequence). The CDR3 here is CASSLGTDHTDTQYF. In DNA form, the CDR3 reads TGTGCCAGCAGCTTAGGGACAGACCACACAGATACGCAGTATTTT.

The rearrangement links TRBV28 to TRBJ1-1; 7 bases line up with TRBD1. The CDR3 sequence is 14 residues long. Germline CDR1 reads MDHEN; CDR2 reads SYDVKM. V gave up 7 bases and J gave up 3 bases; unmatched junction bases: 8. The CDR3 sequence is CASKEGQSYTEAFF. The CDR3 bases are TGTGCCAGCAAAGAGGGACAGTCTTACACTGAAGCTTTCTTT.

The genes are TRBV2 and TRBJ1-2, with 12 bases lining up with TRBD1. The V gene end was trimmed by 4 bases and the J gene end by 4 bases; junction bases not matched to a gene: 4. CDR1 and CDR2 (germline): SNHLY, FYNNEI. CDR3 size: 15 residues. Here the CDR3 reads CASSVRGQGAYGYTF. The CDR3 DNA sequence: TGTGCCAGCAGTGTTAGGGGACAGGGGGCCTATGGCTACACCTTC.

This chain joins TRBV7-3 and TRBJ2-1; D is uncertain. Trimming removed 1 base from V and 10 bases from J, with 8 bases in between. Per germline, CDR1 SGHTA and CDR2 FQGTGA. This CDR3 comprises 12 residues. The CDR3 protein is CASSLIASEQFF. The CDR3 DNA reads TGTGCCAGCAGCTTAATCGCATCGGAGCAGTTCTTC.